Listed below are T cell receptor beta chains from one sample, sequenced in a study of T cells after yellow fever vaccination. TCRdb redid the calling of the 5' RACE reads with MiXCR, one entry per CDR3 protein. The table has around 250,000 distinct CDR3 sequences, 6.9% seen once. Sequencing used CD4+ T cells sorted from PBMCs, obtained 15 days after the yellow fever booster vaccination. Receptor source: a man aged 25-40 years who received the YFV17D yellow fever vaccine. CDR3s include the opening cysteine and the closing phenylalanine or tryptophan. D genes are given only for firm matches. Size is stated for part of the rows, as once, few or many counts, or as a class when the clone is expanded.

j_call d_call clone_size v_call cdr3_nt cdr3_aa
TRBJ2-7 TRBD1 many TRBV27 TGTGCCAGCAGTTCCTCCGGGACAGGGGGTTTCTACGAGCAGTACTTC CASSSSGTGGFYEQYF
TRBJ2-3 . few TRBV4-3 TGCGCCAGCAGCCAAGGTCTTCCGACTAGTAGCACAGATACGCAGTATTTT CASSQGLPTSSTDTQYF
TRBJ2-6 . many TRBV20-1 TGCAGTGCCCATGGACCGGGAGCTGGGGCCAACGTCCTGACTTTC CSAHGPGAGANVLTF
TRBJ1-4 TRBD1 many TRBV20-1 TGCAGTGCTCAGGACAGGGGGCTTGAAAAACTGTTTTTT CSAQDRGLEKLFF
TRBJ1-2 . many TRBV5-6 TGTGCCAGCAGCTCCGAATCGCGGTGGGGGACTAACTATGGCTACACCTTC CASSSESRWGTNYGYTF
TRBJ2-3 . . TRBV15 TGTGCCACTCGTCGGAGGCGGGGATCCACAGATACGCAGTATTTT CATRRRRGSTDTQYF
TRBJ2-7 . many TRBV5-1 TGCGCCAGCAGTCCGGACCGCGATTCCTACGAGCAGTACTTC CASSPDRDSYEQYF
TRBJ2-3 . many TRBV5-1 TGCGCCAGCAGTTATAGGGGGATACTCACAGATACGCAGTATTTT CASSYRGILTDTQYF
TRBJ2-1 . many TRBV7-6 TGTGCCAGCAGCTTAGCTCTAAGTGGTGAGCAGTTCTTC CASSLALSGEQFF
TRBJ2-1 . . TRBV7-2 TGTGCCAGCAGCCGGTGGGGAGAGGGCTACAATGAGCAGTTCTTC CASSRWGEGYNEQFF
TRBJ2-2 . few TRBV5-1 TGCGCCAGCAGCTTAATGACAGAAAACACCGGGGAGCTGTTTTTT CASSLMTENTGELFF
TRBJ2-7 TRBD2 many TRBV7-2 TGTGCCAGCAGCTCAGGACTAGCGGGAGAAGGGTCCTACGAGCAGTACTTC CASSSGLAGEGSYEQYF
TRBJ2-1 . . TRBV20-1 TGCAGTGCTAGGGGAGTTGGAGAGCAGTTCTTC CSARGVGEQFF
TRBJ1-5 . . TRBV4-3 TGCGCCAGCAGCCAAGTCGCGCGAGGACAGTGGAGGGGCAATCAGCCCCAGCATTTT CASSQVARGQWRGNQPQHF
TRBJ1-1 TRBD1 many TRBV29-1 TGCAGCGTAGACTTCCGACAGGGGGCCACTGAAGCTTTCTTT CSVDFRQGATEAFF
TRBJ1-2 . . TRBV28 TGTGCCAGCACCTCGACTCCCCGGGGTGGCTACACCTTC CASTSTPRGGYTF
TRBJ2-4 . few TRBV21-1 TGTGCCAGCAGCAAAGTGCCTGGTAGCGAGCTCTTAGCCAAAAACATTCAGTACTTC CASSKVPGSELLAKNIQYF